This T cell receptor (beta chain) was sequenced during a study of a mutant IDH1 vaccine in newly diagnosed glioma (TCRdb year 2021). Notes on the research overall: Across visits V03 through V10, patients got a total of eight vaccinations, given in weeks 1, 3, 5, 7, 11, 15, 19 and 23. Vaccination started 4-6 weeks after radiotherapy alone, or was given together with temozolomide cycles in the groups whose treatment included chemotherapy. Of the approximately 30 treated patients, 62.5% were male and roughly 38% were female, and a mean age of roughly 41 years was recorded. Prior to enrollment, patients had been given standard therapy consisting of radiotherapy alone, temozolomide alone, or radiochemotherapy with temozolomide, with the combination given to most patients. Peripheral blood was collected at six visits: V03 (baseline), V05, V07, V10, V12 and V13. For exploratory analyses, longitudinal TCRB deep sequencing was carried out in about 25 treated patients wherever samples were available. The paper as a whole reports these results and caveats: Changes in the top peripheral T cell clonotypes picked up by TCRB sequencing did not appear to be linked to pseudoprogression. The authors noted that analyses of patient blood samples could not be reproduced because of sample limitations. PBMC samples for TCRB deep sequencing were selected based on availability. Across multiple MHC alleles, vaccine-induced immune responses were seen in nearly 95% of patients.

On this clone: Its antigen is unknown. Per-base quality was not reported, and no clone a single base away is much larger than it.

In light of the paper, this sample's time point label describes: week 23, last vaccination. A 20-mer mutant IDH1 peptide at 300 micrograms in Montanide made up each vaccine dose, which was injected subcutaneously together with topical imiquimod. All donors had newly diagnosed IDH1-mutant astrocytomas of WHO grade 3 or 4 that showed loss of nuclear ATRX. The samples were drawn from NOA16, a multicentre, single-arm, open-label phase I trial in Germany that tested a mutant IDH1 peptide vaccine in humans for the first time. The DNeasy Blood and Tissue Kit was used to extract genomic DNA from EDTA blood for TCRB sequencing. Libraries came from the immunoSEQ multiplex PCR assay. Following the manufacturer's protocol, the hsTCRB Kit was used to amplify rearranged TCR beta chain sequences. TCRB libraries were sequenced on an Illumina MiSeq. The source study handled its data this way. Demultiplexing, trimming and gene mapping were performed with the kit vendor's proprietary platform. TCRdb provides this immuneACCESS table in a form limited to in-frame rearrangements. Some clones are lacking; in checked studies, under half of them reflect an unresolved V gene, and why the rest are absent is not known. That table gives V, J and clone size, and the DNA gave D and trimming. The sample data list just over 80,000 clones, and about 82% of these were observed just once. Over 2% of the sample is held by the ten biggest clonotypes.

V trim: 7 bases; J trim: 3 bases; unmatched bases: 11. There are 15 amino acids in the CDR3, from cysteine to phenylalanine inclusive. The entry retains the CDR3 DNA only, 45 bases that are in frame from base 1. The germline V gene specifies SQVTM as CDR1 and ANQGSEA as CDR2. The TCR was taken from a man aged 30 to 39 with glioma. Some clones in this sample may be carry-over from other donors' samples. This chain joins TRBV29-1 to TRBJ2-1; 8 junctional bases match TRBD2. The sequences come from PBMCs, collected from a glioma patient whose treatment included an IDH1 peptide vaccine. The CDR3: CSAPLAAFNYNEQFF. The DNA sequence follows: TGCAGCGCCCCACTAGCGGCCTTTAACTACAATGAGCAGTTCTTC.